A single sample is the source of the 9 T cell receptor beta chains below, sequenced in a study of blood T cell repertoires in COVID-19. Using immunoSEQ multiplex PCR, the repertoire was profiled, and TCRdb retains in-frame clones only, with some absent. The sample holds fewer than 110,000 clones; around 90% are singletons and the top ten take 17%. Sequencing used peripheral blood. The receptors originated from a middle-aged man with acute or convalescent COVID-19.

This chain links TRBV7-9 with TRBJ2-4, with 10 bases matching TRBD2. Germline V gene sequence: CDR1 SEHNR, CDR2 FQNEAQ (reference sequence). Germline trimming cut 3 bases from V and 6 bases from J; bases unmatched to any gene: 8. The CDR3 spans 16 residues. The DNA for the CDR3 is TGTGCCAGCAGCTTCCCCAGCGGGGGGGAGGGAAACATTCAGTACTTC. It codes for CASSFPSGGEGNIQYF.

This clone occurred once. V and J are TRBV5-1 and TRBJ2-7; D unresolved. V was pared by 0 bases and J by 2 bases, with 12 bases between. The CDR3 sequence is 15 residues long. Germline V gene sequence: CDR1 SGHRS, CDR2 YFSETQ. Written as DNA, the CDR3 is TGCGCCAGCAGCTTGGTTGACTCCCCTCCCTACGAGCAGTACTTC. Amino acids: CASSLVDSPPYEQYF.

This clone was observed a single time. Here the CDR3 reads CASSPSRGAPTQYF. In DNA form, the CDR3 reads TGTGCCAGCTCGCCTAGCAGGGGGGCTCCGACCCAGTACTTC. The chain combines TRBV18 with TRBJ2-5; a weak D match, TRBD1 (7 bases). The germline gives CDR1 KGHSH, CDR2 LQKENI. V lost 6 bases and J 7 bases, leaving 18 bases between the germline ends. This CDR3 is built from 14 residues.

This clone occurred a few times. The CDR3 DNA follows: TGTGCCAGCAGTGAAGCTTTGGGCAGGAATGAAAAACTGTTTTTT. Protein product: CASSEALGRNEKLFF. The rearrangement joins TRBV2 to TRBJ1-4; D unresolved. Germline CDR1 reads SNHLY; CDR2 reads FYNNEI. V gave up 0 bases and J gave up 5 bases, with 10 bases separating them. The CDR3 is 15 residues long.

CDR3 DNA: TGTGCCAGCAGCTTGGGGGGGGACTTCTATGGCTACACCTTC. Protein sequence: CASSLGGDFYGYTF. The rearrangement joins TRBV5-4 to TRBJ1-2; weak D call: TRBD1 (5 bases). The CDR3 consists of 14 residues. V shed 0 bases and J shed 4 bases, with 10 bases lying between them. In germline, CDR1 is SGHNT, CDR2 YYREEE (reference sequence).

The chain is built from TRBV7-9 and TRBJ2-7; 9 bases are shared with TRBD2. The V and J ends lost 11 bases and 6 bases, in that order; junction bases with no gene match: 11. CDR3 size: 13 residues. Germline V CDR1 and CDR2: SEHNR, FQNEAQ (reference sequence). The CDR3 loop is CASTLGGRAEQYF. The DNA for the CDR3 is TGTGCCTCCACGCTCGGCGGGAGGGCCGAGCAGTACTTC.

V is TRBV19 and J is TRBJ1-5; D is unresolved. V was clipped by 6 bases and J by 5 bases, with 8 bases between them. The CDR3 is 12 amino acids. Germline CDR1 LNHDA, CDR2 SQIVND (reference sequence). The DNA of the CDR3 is TGTGCCAGTAGGCAACTGGATCAGCCCCAGCATTTT. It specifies CASRQLDQPQHF.

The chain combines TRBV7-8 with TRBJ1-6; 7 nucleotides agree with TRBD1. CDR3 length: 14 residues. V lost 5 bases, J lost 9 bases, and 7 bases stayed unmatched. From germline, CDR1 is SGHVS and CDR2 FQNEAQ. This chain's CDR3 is CASSRLGGPSPLHF. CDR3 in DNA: TGTGCCAGCAGCCGTTTAGGGGGCCCTTCACCCCTCCACTTT.

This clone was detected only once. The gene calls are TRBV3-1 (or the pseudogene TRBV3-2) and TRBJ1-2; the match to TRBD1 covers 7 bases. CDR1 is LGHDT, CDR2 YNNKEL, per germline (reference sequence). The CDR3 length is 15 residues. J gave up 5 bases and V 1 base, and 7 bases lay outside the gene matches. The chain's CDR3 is CASSQARGSGYGYTF. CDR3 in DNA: TGTGCCAGCAGCCAAGCCAGGGGGTCAGGGTATGGCTACACCTTC.